A single TCR beta chain is shown here with its context. Its target is unknown. Other DNA sequences in this specimen translate into the identical CDR3. Clones were read by immunoSEQ multiplex PCR, and TCRdb kept only the in-frame ones, dropping some. The sample lists 55,000 to 75,000 clones, almost 97% occurring once. The data were obtained in a study of cytomegalovirus exposure and HLA in healthy donors. Across the whole study: The same platform was used for the 100 to 150 validation repertoires and the roughly 680 first-cohort repertoires, a later analysis reported.

Study results and limitations: Among the CMV-associated chains, a few were confirmed in vitro as specific for CMV antigens. The study listed under 200 cytomegalovirus-associated TCR beta chains.

Sequencing was carried out using PBMCs. This receptor was obtained from a young woman in good health and CMV-seronegative.

CDR3 DNA: TGTGCCAGCAGTTTACCACTAGCGGGAGGGCCTGTTGAGCAGTTCTTC. Translation: CASSLPLAGGPVEQFF. The chain couples TRBV27 to TRBJ2-1; 13 bases map to TRBD2. Trimming took 2 bases from V and 9 from J; bases not matched to a gene: 7. The CDR3 contains 16 residues. Germline values: CDR1 MNHEY, CDR2 SMNVEV (reference sequence).